This T cell receptor (beta chain) was documented in a study of blood T cell repertoires in COVID-19. At the level of the study: T cells, B-cell-depleted T cells, or PBMCs provided the cDNA or gDNA that served as material.

The CDR3 is 13 residues long. V shed 5 bases and J shed 9 bases, with 14 bases lying between them. Germline V CDR1 and CDR2: MDHEN, SYDVKM. Method: immunoSEQ multiplex PCR; TCRdb's copy keeps in-frame clones and lacks some. The sample lists 150,000 to 200,000 clones, more than 65% seen once, with about 10% in the top ten. Sequencing input: PBMCs or T cells enriched from blood (not recorded which). This TCR was recovered from a man between 45 and 60 years old who had recovered from COVID-19. The chain carries TRBV28 and TRBJ2-1; D may be TRBD1 (6 bases). CDR3 in amino acids: CASSPQGLREQFF. CDR3 coding DNA: TGTGCCAGCAGTCCACAGGGTCTGCGTGAGCAGTTCTTC.